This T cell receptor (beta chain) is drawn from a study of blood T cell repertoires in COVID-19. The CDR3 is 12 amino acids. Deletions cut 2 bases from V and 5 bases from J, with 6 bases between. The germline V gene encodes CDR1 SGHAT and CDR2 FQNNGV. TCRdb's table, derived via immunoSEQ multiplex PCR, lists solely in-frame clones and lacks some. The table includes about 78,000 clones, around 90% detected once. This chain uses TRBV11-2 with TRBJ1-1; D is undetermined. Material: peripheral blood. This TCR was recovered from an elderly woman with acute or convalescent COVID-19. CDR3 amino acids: CASSLLATEAFF. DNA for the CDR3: TGTGCCAGCAGCTTATTGGCTACTGAAGCTTTCTTT.